The rows below give T cell receptor beta chains drawn from one sample of a study of blood T cell repertoires in COVID-19. Repertoires were generated with immunoSEQ multiplex PCR, while TCRdb's copy carries only in-frame clones and drops some. The data hold roughly 500,000 clones, with roughly 90% observed a single time. The sample was PBMCs or T cells enriched from blood (not recorded which). All receptors derive from a woman in her forties who had recovered from COVID-19. Each CDR3 is given with its conserved first and last residue.

TRBV18,CASSRGQTGNTEAFF
TRBV11-3,CASSSDGRENTEAFF
TRBV19,CASSKGKQGEFATNEKLFF
TRBV7-2,CASSLVGGTGRYNEQFF
TRBV19,CASSISSYNEQFF
TRBV5-1,CASSDGTGFNSPLHF
TRBV11-3,CASSPRDRLNTEAFF
TRBV7-2,CASSSLAGPYEQYF
TRBV7-8,CASSVDRGSREQYF
TRBV21-1,CATSNFSGRPSTDTQYF
TRBV6-5,CASRRQEGQETQYF
TRBV24-1,CATSIRGTATKDTQYF
TRBV3-1/TRBV3-2,CASSQEVGELCYNEQFF
TRBV27,CASSLSEGRSYEQYF
TRBV4-3,CASSPQWEVGTYEQYF
TRBV5-4,CASSLTLPDSPLHF
TRBV11-2,CASSFLAGGGSYEQYF
TRBV24-1,CATSDFAQGEAFF
TRBV6-5,CASNPGNLAKNIQYF
TRBV19,CASSIAQDGYTF
TRBV10-2,CASLAGTETGYTF
TRBV27,CASSLSQGAYTEAFF
TRBV7-9,CASSLGLSTNTGELFF
TRBV7-9,CASSLRRSGETQYF
TRBV11-3,CASSPGTPSPFNYGYTF
TRBV7-9,CASSLRGQAYEQYF
TRBV7-6,CASSLEGQEYVAYEQYF
TRBV6-5,CASSYGILGVQYF
TRBV4-3,CASSQATGQGRNEQFF
TRBV30,CAWRKPLGFSYNEQFF
TRBV7-2,CASSLGGQGRDWAGKLFF
TRBV18,CASSLGQNNQPQHF
TRBV5-1,CASSFGTAVTYEQYF
TRBV19,CASNPSGTVNYGYTF
TRBV20-1,CSASFVAGTYEQYF
TRBV29-1,CSVEELGGQETQYF
TRBV7-2,CASSLIRDRGVGYTF
TRBV5-5,CASSFYRDYGSPLHF
TRBV10-3,CAISEGSEIQDRQWSKLFF
TRBV7-8,CASSPERGSAYNEQFF
TRBV7-6,CASSLAGGLAEGTTYNEQFF
TRBV28,CASSLTQGAGNSPLHF
TRBV9,CASSVDGGLPNTGELFF
TRBV19,CASTREGQGGDTQYF
TRBV5-1,CASSLSGGNQPQHF
TRBV19,CASADPGGLSGQPQHF
TRBV18,CASSPAGLALNTGELFF
TRBV6-1,CASSERGFGTQYF
TRBV3-1/TRBV3-2,CASSRASGRAYEQYF